The 12 T cell receptor beta chains presented below share a single source sample, sequenced in a study of OX40 agonist ivuxolimab in advanced cancers. Library method: the immunoSEQ multiplex PCR assay. TCRdb holds this immuneACCESS table with in-frame rearrangements only. Some clones are missing; in checked studies, unresolved V genes explain under half, and the rest has no known cause. The sample records about 47,000 clones, less than 90% of which are singletons. The ten biggest clones cover 11% to 15% of the sample. Sequenced material: CD4+ or CD8+ T cells sorted from blood, taken in a trial of the OX40 agonist ivuxolimab. The receptors derive from an adult with an advanced solid tumor such as melanoma, head and neck, liver or kidney cancer.

The chain couples TRBV27 to TRBJ2-7; no reliable D call. The CDR3 runs to 13 residues. Per the germline V gene, CDR1 is MNHEY and CDR2 is SMNVEV (reference sequence). The V gene lost 3 bases and the J gene lost 2 bases, with 8 bases spanning the gap. The CDR3 loop is CASSFATPYEQYF. CDR3 in DNA: TGTGCCAGCAGTTTTGCCACACCCTACGAGCAGTACTTC.

The rearrangement links TRBV7-3 to TRBJ1-2; D call uncertain. Germline V gene lookup returns CDR1 SGHTA and CDR2 FQGTGA. Trimming took 10 bases from V and 4 from J, leaving 10 bases between them. The CDR3 sequence is 11 residues long. CDR3 sequence reads: CATSSGYGYTF. CDR3 sequence (DNA): TGTGCCACCTCCTCCGGCTATGGCTACACCTTC.

The V gene is TRBV19, the J gene TRBJ2-7; D unclear. Germline CDR1 LNHDA, CDR2 SQIVND (reference sequence). The CDR3 contains 13 residues. The V and J ends lost 3 bases and 2 bases respectively, with 8 bases between them. CDR3 region: CASSISGPYEQYF. CDR3 nucleotide sequence: TGTGCCAGTAGTATTTCTGGGCCCTACGAGCAGTACTTC.

The rearrangement links TRBV5-1 to TRBJ2-1; D perhaps matches TRBD1 (8 bases). CDR1 and CDR2 from the germline V gene are SGHRS and YFSETQ. The CDR3 runs 18 residues. V was pared by 2 bases and J by 5 bases, with 23 bases between. CDR3 protein: CASSLPVTGGAVHNEQFF. CDR3 in DNA: TGCGCCAGCAGCTTACCAGTTACAGGGGGGGCCGTCCACAATGAGCAGTTCTTC.

This CDR3 reads CASPFDSTNTGELFF. CDR3 coding DNA: TGCGCCAGTCCTTTCGACAGTACGAACACCGGGGAGCTGTTTTTT. V is TRBV10-1 and J is TRBJ2-2; D might be TRBD1 (5 bases). Germline loops: CDR1 WNHNN, CDR2 SYGVQD (reference sequence). Trimming removed 9 bases from V and 0 bases from J, with 14 bases in between. The CDR3 extends over 15 amino acids.

The CDR3 spells CASSQGTNNYGYTF. As DNA, the CDR3 is TGTGCCAGCAGCCAGGGGACAAACAACTATGGCTACACCTTC. The chain employs TRBV4-2 and TRBJ1-2, with D perhaps matching TRBD1 (6 bases). This CDR3 has 14 amino acids. CDR1 and CDR2 (germline): LGHNA, YNFKEQ. The V end lost 3 bases, the J end lost 2 bases, and 10 bases lay between the germline ends.

The chain links TRBV4-2 to TRBJ1-1; TRBD1 might be the D (6 bases). The CDR3 is 14 residues long. The V and J ends lost 1 base and 4 bases respectively, with 10 bases between them. CDR1 LGHNA and CDR2 YNFKEQ come from the germline V gene. This CDR3 is CASSQAQGPTEAFF. In DNA, the CDR3 is TGTGCCAGCAGCCAAGCTCAGGGGCCCACTGAAGCTTTCTTT.

This rearrangement joins TRBV27 to TRBJ2-7, with 13 bases matching TRBD2. The CDR3 loop spans 15 amino acids. The V gene end was trimmed by 5 bases and the J gene end by 4 bases; junction bases not matched to a gene: 5. From germline, CDR1 is MNHEY and CDR2 SMNVEV (reference sequence). CDR3 nucleotides: TGTGCCAGCAGTCTAGGGACTAGCGGGGCTTACGAGCAGTACTTC. Amino acid sequence: CASSLGTSGAYEQYF.

This clone was counted a few times. V gene TRBV6-4 combines with J gene TRBJ2-2, with D perhaps matching TRBD1 or TRBD2 (6 bases each). The germline CDR1 and CDR2 sequences are MRHNA and SNTAGT. V was trimmed by 0 bases and J by 4 bases, leaving 9 bases between them. This CDR3 comprises 15 residues. DNA of the CDR3: TGTGCCAGCAGTGACTCGAGGGGGGCCACCGGGGAGCTGTTTTTT. It encodes CASSDSRGATGELFF.

V and J are TRBV7-8 and TRBJ2-5; no clear D. This CDR3 region has 15 residues. With 5 bases removed from V and 5 bases from J, the gap between germline ends came to 18 bases. Per the germline V gene, CDR1 is SGHVS and CDR2 is FQNEAQ. CDR3 nucleotide sequence: TGTGCCAGCAGCCTATCCTCTGGAGTACGGGAGACCCAGTACTTC. This gives the protein CASSLSSGVRETQYF.

This chain links TRBV29-1 with TRBJ1-3; 10 nucleotides line up with TRBD1. Germline V gene lookup returns CDR1 SQVTM and CDR2 ANQGSEA. V dropped 2 bases and J dropped 8; count of bases not matched to a gene: 6. The CDR3 runs to 14 residues. For the CDR3, the DNA is TGCAGCGTTGAACCCCGGACAGGGGGATACACCATATATTTT. It is translated as CSVEPRTGGYTIYF.

This clone occurred once. The chain uses TRBV5-6 and TRBJ2-3, with a tentative D call TRBD1 (7 bases). Per the germline V gene, CDR1 is SGHDT and CDR2 is YYEEEE. Trimming left V 3 bases short and J 6 bases short, with 17 bases between. The CDR3 loop spans 15 amino acids. The CDR3 DNA follows: TGTGCCAGCAGCTCCAGACAGGGTGGAGGGGATACGCAGTATTTT. Translated: CASSSRQGGGDTQYF.